Sequencing of this TCR beta chain was carried out in a study of radiotherapy plus CTLA-4 blockade in lung cancer. Study at large: Objective responses were documented in over 15% of patients, with disease control in around 31%.

Sequencing was performed with immunoSEQ multiplex PCR; in TCRdb, only in-frame clones are kept and a portion is missing. The sample contains tens of thousands of clones, about 77% of which appear only once. This CDR3 comprises 14 residues. The germline gives CDR1 SGHTA, CDR2 FQGNSA. Trimming took off 3 bases at V and 3 bases at J, with 9 bases between the two ends. This clone was seen only a few times. The V call is TRBV7-2, the J call TRBJ1-3, with D maybe TRBD1 (6 bases). The sample consisted of peripheral blood, taken from a patient treated with radiotherapy plus ipilimumab. The source is a human donor with non-small cell lung cancer whose response to radiotherapy plus ipilimumab could not be evaluated. CDR3 amino acids: CASSFSGDGNTIYF. The CDR3 DNA follows: TGTGCCAGCAGCTTTTCAGGGGATGGAAACACCATATATTTT.